The T cell receptor (beta chain) described here comes from a study of CD8+CD57+ T cells in acquired aplastic anemia. Study-level information: The mean DNA yield obtained from sorted CD4+ and CD8+ cells came to 3 to 3.5 ug. Study-wide results and limits: The number of CD8+ CDR3 sequences shared by patients and controls was twenty-nine.

The template used for profiling TCR beta VDJ and CDR3 was genomic DNA. Each CDR3 protein is one row after TCRdb ran MiXCR on the reads. The repertoire includes about 180,000 distinct CDR3 sequences, around 50% of them detected once, and approximately 13% sits in the top ten. Whoever was chosen for sequencing had shown CD8+CD57+ cell expansion by flow cytometry. The blood sampling took place in patients who had so far received no therapy. Turning to this clonotype: The antigen remains unidentified.

Per the germline V gene, CDR1 is MGHDK and CDR2 is SYGVNS. Trimming cost V 3 bases and J 3 bases, with 11 bases left between them. CDR3 length equals 14 residues. The genes are TRBV25-1 and TRBJ1-2, with no clear D. This sequence was found in a human donor with aplastic anemia. Sequencing was performed on sorted CD4+, CD8+, or CD8+CD57+ T cells (not recorded which) from PBMCs. The DNA for the CDR3 is TGTGCCAGCAGTGATCCGGGCCTTCACTATGGCTACACCTTC. Amino acids: CASSDPGLHYGYTF.